What follows are 5 T cell receptor beta chains derived from one specimen sequenced in a study of identical twins. TCRdb recomputed calls from the 5' RACE reads with MiXCR, one row per CDR3 protein. There are nearly 900,000 distinct CDR3 sequences in the sample; 9% to 15% occur only once, and around 1.5% lies in the top ten. This same sample was also part of a study on yellow fever vaccine responses in identical twins.

The specimen sequenced was PBMCs. The source of these receptors is a woman between 18 and 29 years old in good health.

V usage is TRBV7-9 and J usage is TRBJ2-7; TRBD2 is a possible D gene (6 bases). Trimming took off 3 bases at V and 2 bases at J, with 11 bases between the two ends. The germline V gene has CDR1 SEHNR and CDR2 FQNEAQ (reference sequence). CDR3 length: 14 residues. The CDR3 spells CASSFKEGPYEQYV. CDR3 coding DNA: TGTGCCAGCAGCTTTAAGGAGGGACCCTACGAGCAGTACGTC.

In this sample, this clonotype turned up a few times. The chain uses TRBV5-1 and TRBJ2-1; D is unresolved. Deletions cut 2 bases from V and 4 bases from J, with 16 bases between. The germline V gene encodes CDR1 SGHRS and CDR2 YFSETQ. The CDR3 is made up of 16 amino acids. The CDR3 nucleotides read TGCGCCAGCAGCTTACCAAACTACCCCCTATACAATGAGCAGTTCTTC. This sequence encodes CASSLPNYPLYNEQFF.

Ten or more counts support this clonotype. The gene calls are TRBV5-1 and TRBJ1-1; no firm D call. With 7 bases removed from V and 4 bases from J, the gap between germline ends came to 14 bases. Germline CDR1 SGHRS, CDR2 YFSETQ. The CDR3 has 13 residues. The CDR3 DNA follows: TGCGCCAGCTCCGAAGGGTCTCGCACTGAAGCTTTCTTT. It specifies CASSEGSRTEAFF.

J is TRBJ2-3 and V is TRBV3-1, with TRBD2 matching over 12 bases. The germline gives CDR1 LGHDT, CDR2 YNNKEL (reference sequence). The CDR3 spans 16 residues. V was pared by 4 bases and J by 3 bases, with 5 bases of the junction left unmatched. The CDR3 region is CASSRGLAGRTDTQYF. The DNA for the CDR3 is TGTGCCAGCAGCCGCGGACTAGCGGGGAGAACAGATACGCAGTATTTT.

This clonotype occurred many times. This chain connects TRBV12-3 or TRBV12-4 to TRBJ1-3; 7 bases are a match to TRBD1. With V trimmed by 7 bases and J by 3 bases, 12 bases remained unmatched. The CDR3 length is 16 residues. CDR3 region: CASTGTVQLFGNTIYF. For the CDR3, the DNA is TGTGCCAGCACCGGGACAGTCCAGCTCTTTGGAAACACCATATATTTT.